The 26 T cell receptor beta chains presented below share a single source sample, sequenced in a study of PD-1 blockade in mismatch repair-deficient tumors. Sequencing used immunoSEQ multiplex PCR; TCRdb keeps in-frame clones, though not all of them. This sample yields around 9,000 clones, of which more than 80% are seen a single time; 0.85% to 1% belongs to the top ten. The source was PBMCs, collected around 46 weeks after starting pembrolizumab. The receptors come from an adult with mismatch repair-deficient cancer.

The chain is built from TRBV7-9 and TRBJ2-2, with unresolved D. CDR3 length: 11 amino acids. Trimming cost V 8 bases and J 4 bases, with 5 bases left between them. The germline V gene encodes CDR1 SEHNR and CDR2 FQNEAQ (reference sequence). The DNA of the CDR3 is TGTGCCAGCTTCTCCACCGGGGAGCTGTTTTTT. As protein: CASFSTGELFF.

The chain combines TRBV5-4 with TRBJ1-2, with TRBD1 identical over 7 bases. The CDR3 length is 14 residues. Germline CDR1 is SGHNT and CDR2 is YYREEE (reference sequence). V shed 0 bases, J shed 4 bases, and the junction held 3 bases outside the gene matches. This chain's CDR3 is CASSLVAGGYGYTF. In DNA, the CDR3 is TGTGCCAGCAGCTTGGTGGCAGGGGGCTATGGCTACACCTTC.

This chain connects TRBV5-1 to TRBJ1-1, with D perhaps matching TRBD1 (6 bases). The CDR3 totals 15 residues. CDR1 SGHRS and CDR2 YFSETQ come from the germline V gene. V lost 2 bases, J lost 3 bases, and 14 bases lay in between. CDR3 loop: CASSFTGFSYTEAFF. CDR3 coding DNA: TGCGCCAGCAGCTTTACAGGGTTCTCATACACTGAAGCTTTCTTT.

The chain carries TRBV6-1 and TRBJ1-3; D ambiguous. Germline CDR1 MNHNS, CDR2 SASEGT. Trimming took off 0 bases at V and 0 bases at J, with 12 bases between the two ends. The length of the CDR3 is 17 residues. CDR3 protein: CASSEAPAALSGNTIYF. The CDR3 nucleotides are TGTGCCAGCAGTGAAGCACCGGCGGCACTCTCTGGAAACACCATATATTTT.

V and J are TRBV18 and TRBJ2-2; 8 bases are shared with TRBD1. V lost 2 bases, J lost 0 bases, and 2 bases stayed unmatched. The germline gives CDR1 KGHSH, CDR2 LQKENI. CDR3 length: 16 residues. The CDR3 reads CASSPRTGSNTGELFF. Here the CDR3 DNA reads TGTGCCAGCTCACCAAGGACAGGGTCGAACACCGGGGAGCTGTTTTTT. Filled out from reference TRBV18 and TRBJ2-2, the complete variable domain reads NAGVMQNPRHLVRRRGQEARLRCSPMKGHSHVYWYRQLPEEGLKFMVYLQKENIIDESGMPKERFSAEFPKEGPSILRIQQVVRGDSAAYFCASSPRTGSNTGELFFGEGSRLTVL.

The gene calls are TRBV5-1 and TRBJ2-1; TRBD2 aligns across 7 bases. CDR3 length equals 15 residues. The germline gives CDR1 SGHRS, CDR2 YFSETQ. V was clipped by 4 bases and J by 3 bases; unmatched bases: 7. The CDR3 is CASSAREFGYNEQFF. CDR3 coding DNA: TGCGCCAGCAGCGCGCGGGAGTTCGGCTACAATGAGCAGTTCTTC.

J is TRBJ2-5 and V is TRBV28; D is possibly TRBD1 (6 bases). CDR3 length: 18 residues. V gave up 5 bases and J gave up 2 bases, with 24 bases separating them. CDR1 is MDHEN, CDR2 SYDVKM, per germline. DNA for the CDR3: TGTGCCAGCAGTCTAAAGCCCGGCGCCTTGGACAGTCAAGAGACCCAGTACTTC. This gives the protein CASSLKPGALDSQETQYF.

V is TRBV5-1 and J is TRBJ1-1, with a weak D call TRBD1 (6 bases). Germline V gene sequence: CDR1 SGHRS, CDR2 YFSETQ. The CDR3 contains 15 residues. V was clipped by 4 bases and J by 4 bases, with 17 bases between them. This CDR3 is CASSVITGFSTEAFF. The DNA of the CDR3 is TGCGCCAGCAGCGTAATAACAGGGTTTAGCACTGAAGCTTTCTTT.

This sequence joins TRBV5-1 and TRBJ1-1; possibly TRBD1 for D (5 bases). The CDR3 runs 12 residues. V was trimmed by 2 bases and J by 5 bases, leaving 7 bases between them. Looked up from germline, CDR1 is SGHRS and CDR2 is YFSETQ. CDR3 protein: CASSFTGTEAFF. The CDR3 region has the DNA TGCGCCAGCAGCTTTACAGGAACTGAAGCTTTCTTT.

J is TRBJ2-2 and V is TRBV9; 10 nucleotides match TRBD1. In germline, CDR1 is SGDLS, CDR2 YYNGEE. The V gene end was trimmed by 3 bases and the J gene end by 4 bases; junction bases not matched to a gene: 15. CDR3 length: 19 residues. CDR3 DNA: TGTGCCAGCAGCGCGGCCACTCTTGACAGGGGGCGAGTCACCGGGGAGCTGTTTTTT. Protein: CASSAATLDRGRVTGELFF.

The chain joins TRBV6-1 to TRBJ2-7, with 7 bases fitting TRBD2. CDR3 size: 14 residues. In germline, CDR1 is MNHNS, CDR2 SASEGT. The V segment lost 5 bases and the J segment 2 bases; nucleotides outside the gene matches: 6. CDR3 sequence: CASSQEGGPYEQYF. The CDR3 DNA sequence: TGTGCCAGCAGTCAAGAGGGAGGGCCCTACGAGCAGTACTTC.

The rearrangement joins TRBV5-1 to TRBJ1-2, with D possibly being TRBD1 (5 bases). V was shortened by 4 bases and J by 6 bases, with 19 bases between the two germline ends. CDR1 is SGHRS and CDR2 is YFSETQ in the germline V gene. This CDR3 has 15 amino acids. CDR3 region: CASSPAFGGSDGYTF. The CDR3 DNA sequence: TGCGCCAGCAGCCCCGCCTTCGGGGGGAGTGATGGCTACACCTTC. The complete variable domain, with remaining parts taken from reference TRBV5-1 and TRBJ1-2, reads KAGVTQTPRYLIKTRGQQVTLSCSPISGHRSVSWYQQTPGQGLQFLFEYFSETQRNKGNFPGRFSGRQFSNSRSEMNVSTLELGDSALYLCASSPAFGGSDGYTFGSGTRLTVV.

The chain carries TRBV19 and TRBJ2-1, with 8 bases aligning to TRBD1. Germline V lookup: CDR1 LNHDA, CDR2 SQIVND (reference sequence). The CDR3 is 14 amino acids. After removal of 5 bases from V and 6 bases from J, the junction contained 6 bases not matched to a gene. CDR3 region: CASSPQDRVNEQFF. The DNA of the CDR3 is TGTGCCAGTAGTCCTCAGGACAGGGTCAATGAGCAGTTCTTC.

The chain uses TRBV4-2 and TRBJ2-3; the match to TRBD2 covers 12 bases. The CDR3 runs to 18 residues. Unmatched junction bases numbered 6, after V lost 0 bases and J lost 2 bases. CDR1 is LGHNA, CDR2 YNFKEQ, per germline. CDR3 sequence: CASSQDPTSGSITDTQYF. In DNA form, the CDR3 reads TGTGCCAGCAGCCAAGATCCGACTAGCGGGAGTATCACAGATACGCAGTATTTT.

The chain carries TRBV27 and TRBJ2-1, with 12 bases lining up with TRBD2. The CDR3 loop spans 19 amino acids. The germline CDR1 and CDR2 sequences are MNHEY and SMNVEV (reference sequence). V gave up 7 bases and J gave up 8 bases; unmatched junction bases: 21. This chain's CDR3 is CASIASGLAGITRGDEQFF. The CDR3 DNA reads as TGTGCCAGCATCGCATCAGGACTAGCGGGAATCACCCGCGGCGATGAGCAGTTCTTC.

The chain carries TRBV7-2 and TRBJ2-3, with 12 nucleotides matching TRBD2. Looked up from germline, CDR1 is SGHTA and CDR2 is FQGNSA. The CDR3 has 17 amino acids. The ends lost 5 bases at V and 2 bases at J; junction bases unmatched: 8. The CDR3 loop is CASSNRLAGVLTDTQYF. The DNA for the CDR3 is TGTGCCAGCAGCAATCGACTAGCGGGAGTGCTCACAGATACGCAGTATTTT.

V gene TRBV28 combines with J gene TRBJ1-4; TRBD1 aligns across 7 bases. Germline CDR1 MDHEN, CDR2 SYDVKM. The CDR3 is 16 amino acids. The junction had 12 bases not matched to a gene; V was cut back by 4 bases and J by 7 bases. The CDR3 region is CASSSQGGTRGEKLFF. The DNA of the CDR3 is TGTGCCAGCAGTTCGCAGGGGGGCACTCGTGGTGAAAAACTGTTTTTT.

The chain uses TRBV28 and TRBJ2-1; TRBD2 matches at 12 bases. CDR3 length: 17 residues. After removal of 5 bases from V and 6 bases from J, the junction contained 11 bases not matched to a gene. Germline V gives CDR1 MDHEN, CDR2 SYDVKM. This chain's CDR3 is CASSRILLAGGPNEQFF. CDR3 coding DNA: TGTGCCAGCAGTCGGATTCTGCTAGCGGGAGGGCCCAATGAGCAGTTCTTC.

The CDR3 sequence: CASRRPRRSYGYTF. DNA of the CDR3: TGTGCCAGCAGAAGACCGAGGCGGAGCTATGGCTACACCTTC. The chain links TRBV6-6 to TRBJ1-2; D unresolved. V lost 6 bases, J lost 4 bases, and 15 bases lay in between. Germline V gene data show CDR1 as MNHNY and CDR2 as SVGAGI (reference sequence). This CDR3 spans 14 amino acids.

Only a few counts were recorded for this clone. The chain couples TRBV7-9 to TRBJ2-5, with D unresolved. Germline-derived CDR1 and CDR2 are SEHNR and FQNEAQ (reference sequence). V lost 7 bases to trimming and J lost 4 bases, with 7 bases between them. The CDR3 totals 11 residues. Here the CDR3 DNA reads TGTGCCAGCACCCGAGGAGAGACCCAGTACTTC. Protein: CASTRGETQYF.

The chain carries TRBV18 and TRBJ2-2, with TRBD2 matching 10 bases. V lost 1 base, J lost 0 bases, and 8 bases stayed unmatched. Germline V gene data show CDR1 as KGHSH and CDR2 as LQKENI. CDR3 length: 19 amino acids. The CDR3 coding sequence is TGTGCCAGCTCACCACAGTTAGCGGGAGGACTCGCGAACACCGGGGAGCTGTTTTTT. Translation gives CASSPQLAGGLANTGELFF.

The chain is built from TRBV18 and TRBJ2-1, with 9 bases lining up with TRBD2. The V segment lost 6 bases and the J segment 0 bases; nucleotides outside the gene matches: 6. Germline CDR1 reads KGHSH; CDR2 reads LQKENI. This CDR3 is built from 16 residues. DNA of the CDR3: TGTGCCAGCTCGCCTCAGACTAGCGGCTCCTACAATGAGCAGTTCTTC. Its protein product is CASSPQTSGSYNEQFF.

V is TRBV11-3 and J is TRBJ2-7; D perhaps matches TRBD1 (6 bases). V lost 6 bases to trimming and J lost 0 bases, with 9 bases between them. This CDR3 comprises 13 residues. Germline assignment: CDR1 SGHNT and CDR2 YENEEA. The CDR3 DNA reads TGTGCCAGCAGTACAGGGAGCTCCTACGAGCAGTACTTC. Translated, it gives CASSTGSSYEQYF.

This chain uses TRBV13 with TRBJ2-1; TRBD1 aligns across 8 bases. The V gene end was trimmed by 3 bases and the J gene end by 2 bases; junction bases not matched to a gene: 6. CDR3 length equals 16 residues. Germline loops: CDR1 PRHDT, CDR2 FYEKMQ (reference sequence). CDR3 region: CASSLTGESTYNEQFF. CDR3 nucleotide sequence: TGTGCCAGCAGCTTGACAGGGGAAAGCACCTACAATGAGCAGTTCTTC.

The V call is TRBV6-4, the J call TRBJ2-3; TRBD1 aligns across 7 bases. Per germline, CDR1 MRHNA and CDR2 SNTAGT. This CDR3 is 15 amino acids long. Germline trimming cut 2 bases from V and 4 bases from J; bases unmatched to any gene: 6. CDR3 nucleotides: TGTGCCAGCAGTGACATCACAGGGGCCCCAGATACGCAGTATTTT. Translation gives CASSDITGAPDTQYF.

This clone turned up a few times. The genes are TRBV27 and TRBJ2-7; TRBD1 matches 10 bases. The germline CDR1 and CDR2 sequences are MNHEY and SMNVEV (reference sequence). This CDR3 has 13 amino acids. Trimming removed 8 bases from V and 5 bases from J; junction bases left unmatched: 6. The CDR3 here is CASYRDRGDEQYF. Here the CDR3 DNA reads TGTGCCAGCTACCGGGACAGGGGCGACGAGCAGTACTTC.